This is a list of T cell receptor beta chains from one sample in a study of cytomegalovirus exposure and HLA in healthy donors. Here immunoSEQ multiplex PCR was the method, and the copy in TCRdb shows in-frame clones only, minus some. The sample lists 180,000 or so clones; around 62% were seen once. Sequencing input: PBMCs. The receptors were sampled from a middle-aged man in good health and CMV-seronegative. Each CDR3 is given with its conserved first and last residue. The D gene is left open where the match is weak. Expanded clones get a size class; other rows say once, few or many, or leave the size out.

size | D | J | V | DNA | CDR3
- | TRBD2 | TRBJ2-3 | TRBV9 | TGTGCCAGCAGCGTAGTCCCTAGCGGGAGTACAGATACGCAGTATTTT | CASSVVPSGSTDTQYF
- | TRBD2 | TRBJ2-1 | TRBV29-1 | TGCAGCGGGAGGCTAGCGGGAGGCGGATATGAGCAGTTCTTC | CSGRLAGGGYEQFF
once | TRBD2 | TRBJ2-1 | TRBV11-2 | TGTGCCAGCAGCTCCCGACTAGCGGAGTACAATGAGCAGTTCTTC | CASSSRLAEYNEQFF
- | - | TRBJ2-7 | TRBV6-6 | TGTGCCAGCAGTTACGAGGGTTACGAGCAGTACTTC | CASSYEGYEQYF
- | - | TRBJ1-6 | TRBV30 | TGTGCCTGGAAGGGCGAGACAGCCGATAATTCACCCCTCCACTTT | CAWKGETADNSPLHF
- | TRBD2 | TRBJ2-2 | TRBV6-6 | TGTGCCAGCAGTTATTCAACTAGCGATGTTTCCGGGGAGCTGTTTTTT | CASSYSTSDVSGELFF
- | TRBD1 | TRBJ1-5 | TRBV30 | TGTGCCTGGGGGGGACAGGGCGTGGGGCCCCAGCATTTT | CAWGGQGVGPQHF
few | TRBD1 | TRBJ2-4 | TRBV7-2 | TGTGCCAGCAGCTTAAGGGGGCCCCCTAACATTCAGTACTTC | CASSLRGPPNIQYF
- | - | TRBJ1-1 | TRBV6-5 | TGTGCCAGCAGAGTAACAGCGAACACTGAAGCTTTCTTT | CASRVTANTEAFF
- | - | TRBJ1-1 | TRBV5-1 | TGCGCCAGCAGCTTTAACAGGGACGCTGAAGCTTTCTTT | CASSFNRDAEAFF
few | - | TRBJ2-7 | TRBV10-3 | TGTGCCATCAGTGGAACCGGGACAGGAAAATCTAGCGGACCCTACGAGCAGTACTTC | CAISGTGTGKSSGPYEQYF
few | - | TRBJ1-6 | TRBV29-1 | TGCAGCGTTGGATCAGGGGTAGGTTCACCCCTCCACTTT | CSVGSGVGSPLHF
- | - | TRBJ1-6 | TRBV6-4 | TGTGCCAGCAGTTCCCTCGCAGGGTCGCCCCTCCACTTT | CASSSLAGSPLHF
- | TRBD2 | TRBJ2-5 | TRBV27 | TGTGCCAGCAGTGCCAAGGGACTAGCGGGCGGCCCCACACAAGAGACCCAGTACTTC | CASSAKGLAGGPTQETQYF
- | - | TRBJ2-3 | TRBV9 | TGTGCCAGCAGCGGAAGCGGAAGCACAGATACGCAGTATTTT | CASSGSGSTDTQYF
- | - | TRBJ2-7 | TRBV2 | TGTGCCAGCAGTGTCATAGGGGTCGAGCAGTACTTC | CASSVIGVEQYF
- | - | TRBJ2-7 | TRBV5-4 | TGTGCCAGCAGCTTGGCCGGACTTCTAGGGTCCTACGAGCAGTACTTC | CASSLAGLLGSYEQYF
- | TRBD1 | TRBJ2-7 | TRBV28 | TGTGCCAGCAGTTTGGGACAGGGCCCCTACGAGCAGTACTTC | CASSLGQGPYEQYF
- | - | TRBJ1-4 | TRBV4-1 | TGCGCCAGCAGCCAAGTAGGGGCGGGGGGCCGGGAAAAACTGTTTTTT | CASSQVGAGGREKLFF
- | TRBD1 | TRBJ1-2 | TRBV5-1 | TGCGCCAGCAGCTTAACCGGGACAGGGGGCTGGGGCTACACCTTC | CASSLTGTGGWGYTF
- | TRBD1 | TRBJ1-4 | TRBV13 | TGTGCCAGCAGCTGGACAGGAATGGATGAAAAACTGTTTTTT | CASSWTGMDEKLFF
few | - | TRBJ1-5 | TRBV6-1 | TGTGCCAGCAGTGAAAGTCTTTGGGGCGGCAATCAGCCCCAGCATTTT | CASSESLWGGNQPQHF
few | TRBD2 | TRBJ2-7 | TRBV11-2 | TGTGCCAGCAGCAGGGGTAGCGGGAGCCACGAGCAGTACTTC | CASSRGSGSHEQYF
once | - | TRBJ2-7 | TRBV7-2 | TGTGCCAGCAGCCCGGGGTTTGACGAGCAGTACTTC | CASSPGFDEQYF
- | TRBD2 | TRBJ2-1 | TRBV15 | TGTGCCACCAGCAGAGATCCCCACTTACAGACTAGCGGGGTTATCAATGAGCAGTTCTTC | CATSRDPHLQTSGVINEQFF
few | TRBD1 | TRBJ1-1 | TRBV7-9 | TGTGCCAGCAGCCTTATGACAGGGGGCAAAAACACTGAAGCTTTCTTT | CASSLMTGGKNTEAFF
few | - | TRBJ1-1 | TRBV11-2 | TGTGCCAGCAACTCAGGTTACGGTAACACTGAAGCTTTCTTT | CASNSGYGNTEAFF
once | TRBD2 | TRBJ2-1 | TRBV7-2 | TGTGCCAGCAGCTTAGCGGCTAGCGGGGGGGTTGAGCAGTTCTTC | CASSLAASGGVEQFF
- | - | TRBJ2-3 | TRBV6-1 | TGTGCCAGCAGTGAATTCAGGGGCGGTGCAGATACGCAGTATTTT | CASSEFRGGADTQYF
few | TRBD2 | TRBJ2-2 | TRBV7-9 | TGTGCCAGCAGCTTACAAGTAGCGGGGAACACCGGGGAGCTGTTTTTT | CASSLQVAGNTGELFF